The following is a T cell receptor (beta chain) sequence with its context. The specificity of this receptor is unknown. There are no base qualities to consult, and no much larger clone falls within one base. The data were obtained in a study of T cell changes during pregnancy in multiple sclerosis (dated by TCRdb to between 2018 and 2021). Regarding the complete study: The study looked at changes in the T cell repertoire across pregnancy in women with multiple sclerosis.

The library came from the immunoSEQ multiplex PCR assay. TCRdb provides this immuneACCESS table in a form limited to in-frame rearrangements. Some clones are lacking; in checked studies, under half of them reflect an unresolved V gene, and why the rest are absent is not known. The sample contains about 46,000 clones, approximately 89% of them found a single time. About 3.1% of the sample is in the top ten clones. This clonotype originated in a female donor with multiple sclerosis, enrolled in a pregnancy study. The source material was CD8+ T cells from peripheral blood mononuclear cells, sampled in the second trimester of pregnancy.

The CDR3 region reads CAISESTRGGGGEKLFF. Here is the DNA: TGTGCCATCAGTGAGTCCACTCGGGGGGGCGGCGGCGAAAAACTGTTTTTT. The V and J segments used are TRBV10-3 and TRBJ1-4; matching of 6 bases hints at TRBD1 as the D gene. CDR3 length: 17 amino acids, cysteine to phenylalanine. CDR3 DNA only is kept here, 51 bases in frame from base 1. At the junction V is shortened by 0 bases and J by 8 bases, with 19 bases in between. CDR1 and CDR2 were assigned from the germline V gene as ENHRY and SYGVKD.